This T cell receptor beta chain stems from a study of cytomegalovirus exposure and HLA in healthy donors. Study-wide results and limits: A missense DCLRE1C variant was associated with V- and J-gene trimming of TCR beta chains in a later analysis, and an independent cohort replicated the association. The availability of immune exposure information extended only to CMV serostatus. Sequencing had likely introduced a cluster of highly shared sequence variants as an artifact.

In regard to this clone: The antigen remains undetermined.

V lost 5 bases to trimming and J lost 2 bases; unmatched junction nucleotides: 16. The CDR3 runs 19 residues. The germline V gene has CDR1 MRHNA and CDR2 SNTAGT. The PCR employed 60 Vbeta primers together with 13 Jbeta primers. Some clones are missing from TCRdb's copy, which holds only in-frame ones; the method was immunoSEQ multiplex PCR. The profile covers fewer than 200,000 clones, with just under 80% appearing a single time and 1.3% taken by the ten largest. At sampling all donors were nominally healthy, likely with unrecorded immune exposures. Sample: PBMCs. This chain connects TRBV6-4 to TRBJ2-2; 8 nucleotides align to TRBD2. This clonotype was sampled from a man younger than 45 in good health and CMV-seronegative. The CDR3 coding sequence is TGTGCCAGCAGTCCCAACCGGGGGGGGTTGACACGAAACACCGGGGAGCTGTTTTTT. Amino acid sequence: CASSPNRGGLTRNTGELFF.